This T cell receptor beta chain came from a study of blood T cell repertoires in COVID-19. Study details: The origin of the acute and convalescent COVID-19 samples was the United States, Italy and Spain. PBMCs, B-cell-depleted T cells, or T cells were the source of the cDNA or gDNA that made up the material.

The CDR3 is 14 residues long. J lost 1 base, V lost 6 bases, and 5 bases had no gene match. The germline V gene encodes CDR1 LGHDT and CDR2 YNNKEL (reference sequence). Authors' processing steps: It was from reference gene primer amplification that nucleated cell counts were estimated. Libraries were prepared by immunoSEQ multiplex PCR; TCRdb keeps only in-frame clonotypes and omits some of them. The D gene and trimming were derived from the DNA, and the V and J assignments and clone size from that table. Among about 140,000 clones listed, approximately 90% were seen once. The sequencing input was peripheral blood. J is TRBJ1-1 and V is TRBV3-1 (or the pseudogene TRBV3-2), with 7 bases identical to TRBD1. The receptor was derived from an elderly woman with acute or convalescent COVID-19. The CDR3 nucleotides are TGTGCCAGCAGAAACAGGGGCTCGAACACTGAAGCTTTCTTT. It yields the protein CASRNRGSNTEAFF.